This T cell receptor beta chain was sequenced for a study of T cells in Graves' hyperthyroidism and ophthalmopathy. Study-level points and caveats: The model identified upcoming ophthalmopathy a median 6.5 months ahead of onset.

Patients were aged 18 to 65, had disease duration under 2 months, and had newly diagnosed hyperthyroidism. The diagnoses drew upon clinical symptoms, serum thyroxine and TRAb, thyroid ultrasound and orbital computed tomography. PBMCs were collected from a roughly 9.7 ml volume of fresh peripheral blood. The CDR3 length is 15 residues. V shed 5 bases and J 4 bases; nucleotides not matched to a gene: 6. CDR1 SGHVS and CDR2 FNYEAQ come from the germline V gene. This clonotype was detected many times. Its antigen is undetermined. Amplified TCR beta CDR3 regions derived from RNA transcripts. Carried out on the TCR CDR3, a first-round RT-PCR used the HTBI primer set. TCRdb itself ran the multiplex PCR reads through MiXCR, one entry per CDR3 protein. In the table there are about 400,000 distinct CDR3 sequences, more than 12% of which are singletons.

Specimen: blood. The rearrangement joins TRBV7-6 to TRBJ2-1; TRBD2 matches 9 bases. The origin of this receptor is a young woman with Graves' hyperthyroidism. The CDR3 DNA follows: TGTGCCAGCAGCGTCGGGACTAGCCAATACAATGAGCAGTTCTTC. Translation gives CASSVGTSQYNEQFF.